This TCR beta chain was found in a study of blood T cells in healthy people across ages. CDR1 is MDHEN, CDR2 SYDVKM, per germline. V gave up 7 bases and J gave up 1 base, with 17 bases separating them. This CDR3 contains 16 residues. It was with a sample-barcoded 5' primer and a J-beta primer mix that a second PCR of roughly 7 to 12 cycles was run. One entry per CDR3 protein, called by TCRdb with MiXCR from the 5' RACE reads. The table shows 700,000 to 950,000 distinct CDR3 sequences, with around 46% occurring only once. Sequencing used blood. This chain links TRBV28 with TRBJ2-1; perhaps TRBD2 as D (5 bases). This receptor was obtained from a woman aged 55-69 years in good health. The DNA of the CDR3 is TGTGCCAGCACCCTCCCCCCTACGGGATCCTACAATGAGCAGTTCTTC. Translated: CASTLPPTGSYNEQFF.